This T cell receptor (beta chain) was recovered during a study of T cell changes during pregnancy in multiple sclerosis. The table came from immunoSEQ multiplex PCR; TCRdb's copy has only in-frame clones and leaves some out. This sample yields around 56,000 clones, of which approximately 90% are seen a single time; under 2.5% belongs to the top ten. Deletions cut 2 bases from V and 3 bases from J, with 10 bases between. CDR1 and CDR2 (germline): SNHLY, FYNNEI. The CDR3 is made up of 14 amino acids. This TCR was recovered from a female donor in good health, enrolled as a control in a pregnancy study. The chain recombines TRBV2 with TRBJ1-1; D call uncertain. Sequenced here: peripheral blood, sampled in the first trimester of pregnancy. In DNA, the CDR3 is TGTGCCAGCAGTGAACCAAGAGGGTACACTGAAGCTTTCTTT. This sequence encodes CASSEPRGYTEAFF.